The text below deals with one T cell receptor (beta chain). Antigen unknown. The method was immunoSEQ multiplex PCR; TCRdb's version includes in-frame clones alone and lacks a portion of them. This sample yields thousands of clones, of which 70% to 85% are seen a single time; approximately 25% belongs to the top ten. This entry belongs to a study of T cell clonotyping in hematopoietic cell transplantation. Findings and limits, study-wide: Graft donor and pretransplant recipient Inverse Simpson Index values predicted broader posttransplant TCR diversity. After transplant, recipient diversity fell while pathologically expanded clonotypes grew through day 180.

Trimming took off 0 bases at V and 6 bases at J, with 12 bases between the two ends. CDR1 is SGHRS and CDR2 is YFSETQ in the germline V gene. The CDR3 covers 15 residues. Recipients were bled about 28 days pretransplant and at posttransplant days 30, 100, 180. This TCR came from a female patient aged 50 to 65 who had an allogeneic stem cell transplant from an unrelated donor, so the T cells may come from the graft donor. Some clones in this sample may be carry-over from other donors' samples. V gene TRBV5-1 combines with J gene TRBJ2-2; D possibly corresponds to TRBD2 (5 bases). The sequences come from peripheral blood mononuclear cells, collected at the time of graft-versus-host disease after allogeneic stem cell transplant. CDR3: CASSLGLQSAGELFF. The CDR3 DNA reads TGCGCCAGCAGCTTGGGACTACAAAGCGCCGGGGAGCTGTTTTTT. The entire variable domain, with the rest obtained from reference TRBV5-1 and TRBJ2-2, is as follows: KAGVTQTPRYLIKTRGQQVTLSCSPISGHRSVSWYQQTPGQGLQFLFEYFSETQRNKGNFPGRFSGRQFSNSRSEMNVSTLELGDSALYLCASSLGLQSAGELFFGEGSRLTVL.